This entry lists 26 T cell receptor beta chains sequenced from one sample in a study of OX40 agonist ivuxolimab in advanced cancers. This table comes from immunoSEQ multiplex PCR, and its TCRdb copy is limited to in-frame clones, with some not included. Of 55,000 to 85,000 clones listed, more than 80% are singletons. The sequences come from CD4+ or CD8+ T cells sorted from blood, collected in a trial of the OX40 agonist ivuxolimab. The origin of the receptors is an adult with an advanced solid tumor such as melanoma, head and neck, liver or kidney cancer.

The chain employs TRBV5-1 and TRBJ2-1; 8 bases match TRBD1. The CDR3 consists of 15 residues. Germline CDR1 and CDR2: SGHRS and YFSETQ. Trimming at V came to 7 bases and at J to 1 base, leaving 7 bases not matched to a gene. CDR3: CASRGTGGSYNEQFF. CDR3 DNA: TGCGCCAGCCGGGGAACAGGGGGATCCTACAATGAGCAGTTCTTC. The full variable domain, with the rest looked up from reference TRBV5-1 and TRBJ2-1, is KAGVTQTPRYLIKTRGQQVTLSCSPISGHRSVSWYQQTPGQGLQFLFEYFSETQRNKGNFPGRFSGRQFSNSRSEMNVSTLELGDSALYLCASRGTGGSYNEQFFGPGTRLTVL.

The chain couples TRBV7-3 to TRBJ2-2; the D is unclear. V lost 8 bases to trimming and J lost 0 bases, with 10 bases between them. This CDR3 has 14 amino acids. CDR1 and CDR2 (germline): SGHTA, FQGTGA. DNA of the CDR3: TGTGCCAGCGGGGTCCTTTCGAACACCGGGGAGCTGTTTTTT. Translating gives CASGVLSNTGELFF.

The CDR3 spells CASSPDRAEAFF. The CDR3 DNA sequence: TGTGCCAGCAGCCCTGACAGGGCTGAAGCTTTCTTT. The rearrangement joins TRBV6-6 to TRBJ1-1; 7 positions agree with TRBD1. The germline CDR1 and CDR2 sequences are MNHNY and SVGAGI (reference sequence). V shed 6 bases and J 6 bases; nucleotides not matched to a gene: 4. The CDR3 spans 12 residues.

CDR3 sequence (DNA): TGTGCCAGCAGTGAAGAGTCGGGAGGATCTTATTCACCCCTCCACTTT. This encodes CASSEESGGSYSPLHF. This chain joins TRBV2 and TRBJ1-6; unclear D gene. The CDR3 has 16 amino acids. In germline, CDR1 is SNHLY, CDR2 FYNNEI. V was cut by 1 base and J by 8 bases, with 15 bases left in between.

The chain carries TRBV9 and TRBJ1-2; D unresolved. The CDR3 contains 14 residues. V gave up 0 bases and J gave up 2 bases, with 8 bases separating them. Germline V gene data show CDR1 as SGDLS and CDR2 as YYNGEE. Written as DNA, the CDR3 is TGTGCCAGCAGCGTAGGACCAGAGAACTATGGCTACACCTTC. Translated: CASSVGPENYGYTF.

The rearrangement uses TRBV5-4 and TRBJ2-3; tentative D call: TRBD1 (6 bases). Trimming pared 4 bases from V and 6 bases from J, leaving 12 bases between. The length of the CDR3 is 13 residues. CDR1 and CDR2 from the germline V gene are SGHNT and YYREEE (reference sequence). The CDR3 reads CASSRLGADTQYF. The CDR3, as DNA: TGTGCCAGCAGCCGACTGGGGGCGGATACGCAGTATTTT. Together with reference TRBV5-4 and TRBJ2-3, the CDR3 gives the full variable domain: ETGVTQSPTHLIKTRGQQVTLRCSSQSGHNTVSWYQQALGQGPQFIFQYYREEENGRGNFPPRFSGLQFPNYSSELNVNALELDDSALYLCASSRLGADTQYFGPGTRLTVL.

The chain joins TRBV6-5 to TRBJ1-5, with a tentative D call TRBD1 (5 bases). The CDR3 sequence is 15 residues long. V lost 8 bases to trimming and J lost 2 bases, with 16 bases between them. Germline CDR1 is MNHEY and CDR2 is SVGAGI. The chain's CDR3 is CASSRDRERNQPQHF. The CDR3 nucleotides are TGTGCCAGCTCCCGGGACCGAGAACGCAATCAGCCCCAGCATTTT.

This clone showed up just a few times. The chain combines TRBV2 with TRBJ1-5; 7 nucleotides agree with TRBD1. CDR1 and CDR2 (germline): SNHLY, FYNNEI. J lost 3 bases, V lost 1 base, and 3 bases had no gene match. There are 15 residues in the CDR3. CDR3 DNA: TGTGCCAGCAGTGAAGTCGGGACAGTCAATCAGCCCCAGCATTTT. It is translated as CASSEVGTVNQPQHF.

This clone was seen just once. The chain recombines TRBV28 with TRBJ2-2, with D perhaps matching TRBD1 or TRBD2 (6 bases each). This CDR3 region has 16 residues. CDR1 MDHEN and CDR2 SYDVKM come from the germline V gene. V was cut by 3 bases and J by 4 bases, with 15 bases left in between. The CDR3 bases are TGTGCCAGCAGTTTTGCGGGACAAGCTATCACCGGGGAGCTGTTTTTT. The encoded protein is CASSFAGQAITGELFF.

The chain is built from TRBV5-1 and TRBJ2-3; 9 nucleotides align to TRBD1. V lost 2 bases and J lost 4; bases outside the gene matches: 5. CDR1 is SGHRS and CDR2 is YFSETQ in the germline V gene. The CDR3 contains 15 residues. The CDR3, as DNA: TGCGCCAGCAGCTTACAACAGGGGGCTTCAGATACGCAGTATTTT. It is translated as CASSLQQGASDTQYF.

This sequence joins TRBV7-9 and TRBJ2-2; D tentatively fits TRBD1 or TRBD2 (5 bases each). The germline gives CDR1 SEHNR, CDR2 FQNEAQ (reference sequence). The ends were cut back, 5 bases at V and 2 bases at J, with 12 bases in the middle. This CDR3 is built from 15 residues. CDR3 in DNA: TGTGCCAGCAGCCCCGGGACCCTAAACACCGGGGAGCTGTTTTTT. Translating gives CASSPGTLNTGELFF.

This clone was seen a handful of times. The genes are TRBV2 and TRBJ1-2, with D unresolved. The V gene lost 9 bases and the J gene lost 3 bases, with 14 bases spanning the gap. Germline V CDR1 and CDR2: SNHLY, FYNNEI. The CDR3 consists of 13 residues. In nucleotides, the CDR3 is TGTGCCAGTACCCAGGTCACCTACTATGGCTACACCTTC. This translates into CASTQVTYYGYTF.

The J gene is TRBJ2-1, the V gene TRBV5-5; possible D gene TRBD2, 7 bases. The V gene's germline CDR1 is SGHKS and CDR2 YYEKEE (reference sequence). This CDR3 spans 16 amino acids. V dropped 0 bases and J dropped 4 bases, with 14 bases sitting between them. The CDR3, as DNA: TGTGCCAGCAGCTTGGCATCCGGGGGGCAATACAATGAGCAGTTCTTC. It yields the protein CASSLASGGQYNEQFF.

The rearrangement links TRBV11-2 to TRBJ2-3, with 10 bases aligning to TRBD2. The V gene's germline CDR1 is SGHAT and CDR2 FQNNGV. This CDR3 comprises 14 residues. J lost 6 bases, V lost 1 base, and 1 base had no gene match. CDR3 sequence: CASSLGSGGDTQYF. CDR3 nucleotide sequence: TGTGCCAGCAGCTTAGGTAGCGGGGGGGATACGCAGTATTTT. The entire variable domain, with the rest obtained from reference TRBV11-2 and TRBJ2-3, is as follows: EAGVAQSPRYKIIEKRQSVAFWCNPISGHATLYWYQQILGQGPKLLIQFQNNGVVDDSQLPKDRFSAERLKGVDSTLKIQPAKLEDSAVYLCASSLGSGGDTQYFGPGTRLTVL.

CDR3 DNA sequence: TGCAGTGCAAGGACCCTAGATACGCAGTATTTT. Translating it yields CSARTLDTQYF. V is TRBV20-1 and J is TRBJ2-3; unclear D gene. Trimming removed 6 bases from V and 5 bases from J, with 9 bases in between. The CDR3 is 11 residues long. CDR1 DFQATT and CDR2 SNEGSKA come from the germline V gene (reference sequence).

CDR3: CASSSTRGPGYTQYF. Here the CDR3 DNA reads TGTGCCAGCAGTTCGACCAGGGGGCCGGGGTATACGCAGTATTTT. The gene calls are TRBV6-5 and TRBJ2-3; TRBD1 agrees at 8 bases. Germline assignment: CDR1 MNHEY and CDR2 SVGAGI. This CDR3 comprises 15 residues. V lost 4 bases, J lost 7 bases, and 10 bases stayed unmatched.

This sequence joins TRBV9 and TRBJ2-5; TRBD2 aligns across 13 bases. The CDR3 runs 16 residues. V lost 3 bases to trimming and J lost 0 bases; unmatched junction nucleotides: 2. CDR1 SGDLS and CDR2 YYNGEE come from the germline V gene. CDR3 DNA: TGTGCCAGCAGCGAGACTAGCGGGGGGCACCAAGAGACCCAGTACTTC. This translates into CASSETSGGHQETQYF.

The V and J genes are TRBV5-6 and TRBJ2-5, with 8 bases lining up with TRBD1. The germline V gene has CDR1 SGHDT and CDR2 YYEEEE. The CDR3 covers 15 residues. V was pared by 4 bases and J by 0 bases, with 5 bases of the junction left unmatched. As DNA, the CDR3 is TGTGCCAGCAGCCCGGACAGGGTCCACCAAGAGACCCAGTACTTC. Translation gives CASSPDRVHQETQYF.

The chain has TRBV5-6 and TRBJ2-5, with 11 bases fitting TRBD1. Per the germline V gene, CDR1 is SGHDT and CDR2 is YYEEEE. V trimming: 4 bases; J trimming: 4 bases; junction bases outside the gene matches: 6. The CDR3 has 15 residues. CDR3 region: CASSPRTGGGETQYF. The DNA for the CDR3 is TGTGCCAGCAGCCCCCGGACAGGGGGCGGAGAGACCCAGTACTTC. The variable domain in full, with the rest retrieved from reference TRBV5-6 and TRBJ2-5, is DAGVTQSPTHLIKTRGQQVTLRCSPKSGHDTVSWYQQALGQGPQFIFQYYEEEERQRGNFPDRFSGHQFPNYSSELNVNALLLGDSALYLCASSPRTGGGETQYFGPGTRLLVL.

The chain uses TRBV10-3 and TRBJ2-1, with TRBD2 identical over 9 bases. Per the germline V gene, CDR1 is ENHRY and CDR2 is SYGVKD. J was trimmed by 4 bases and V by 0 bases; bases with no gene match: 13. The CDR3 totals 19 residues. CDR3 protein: CAISESTRASSGRYNEQFF. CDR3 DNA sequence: TGTGCCATCAGTGAGTCGACTCGGGCGTCGAGCGGGAGGTACAATGAGCAGTTCTTC.

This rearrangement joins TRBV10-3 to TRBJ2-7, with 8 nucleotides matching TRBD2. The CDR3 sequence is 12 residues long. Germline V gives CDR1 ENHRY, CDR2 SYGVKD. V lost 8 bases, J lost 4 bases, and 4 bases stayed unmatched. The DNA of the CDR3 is TGTGCCATCCGGGGGGGGGCGTACGAGCAGTACTTC. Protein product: CAIRGGAYEQYF.

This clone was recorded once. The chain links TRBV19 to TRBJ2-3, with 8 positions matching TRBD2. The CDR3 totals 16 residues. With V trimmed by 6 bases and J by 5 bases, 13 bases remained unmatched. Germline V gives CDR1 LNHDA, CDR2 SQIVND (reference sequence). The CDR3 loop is CASRPTRTSREDTQYF. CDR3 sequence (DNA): TGTGCCAGTAGGCCCACGAGGACTAGCAGGGAAGATACGCAGTATTTT. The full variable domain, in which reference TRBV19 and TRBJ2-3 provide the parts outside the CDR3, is DGGITQSPKYLFRKEGQNVTLSCEQNLNHDAMYWYRQDPGQGLRLIYYSQIVNDFQKGDIAEGYSVSREKKESFPLTVTSAQKNPTAFYLCASRPTRTSREDTQYFGPGTRLTVL.

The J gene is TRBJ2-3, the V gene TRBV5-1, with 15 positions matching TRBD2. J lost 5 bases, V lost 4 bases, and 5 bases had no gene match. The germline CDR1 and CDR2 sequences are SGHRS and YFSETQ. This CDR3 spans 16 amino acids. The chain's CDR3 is CASSVGTSGGQDTQYF. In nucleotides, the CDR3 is TGCGCCAGCAGCGTGGGGACTAGCGGGGGGCAAGATACGCAGTATTTT.

The CDR3 is CASSLDEPQNQPQHF. The CDR3 nucleotides are TGTGCCAGCAGTTTAGACGAACCACAGAATCAGCCCCAGCATTTT. The chain has TRBV28 and TRBJ1-5, with no clear D. Germline CDR1 is MDHEN and CDR2 is SYDVKM. The CDR3 loop spans 15 amino acids. V was trimmed by 2 bases and J by 4 bases, leaving 12 bases between them.

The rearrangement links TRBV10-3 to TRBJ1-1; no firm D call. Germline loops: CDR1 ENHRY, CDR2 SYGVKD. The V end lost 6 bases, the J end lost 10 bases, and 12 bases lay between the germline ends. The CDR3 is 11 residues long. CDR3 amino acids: CAIRREGSAFF. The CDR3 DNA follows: TGTGCCATCAGGCGGGAGGGATCAGCTTTCTTT.

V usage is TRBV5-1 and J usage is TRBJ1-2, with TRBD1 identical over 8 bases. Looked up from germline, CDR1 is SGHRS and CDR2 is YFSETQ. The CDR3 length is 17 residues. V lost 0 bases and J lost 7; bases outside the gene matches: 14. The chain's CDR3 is CASSLADRGSSSGGYTF. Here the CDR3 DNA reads TGCGCCAGCAGCTTGGCCGACAGGGGTTCGAGTTCGGGTGGCTACACCTTC. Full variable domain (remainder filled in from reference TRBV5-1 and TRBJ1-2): KAGVTQTPRYLIKTRGQQVTLSCSPISGHRSVSWYQQTPGQGLQFLFEYFSETQRNKGNFPGRFSGRQFSNSRSEMNVSTLELGDSALYLCASSLADRGSSSGGYTFGSGTRLTVV.